The 21 T cell receptor beta chains reported below all come from one sample, sequenced in a study of shared T cell receptors in the human thymus (dated by TCRdb to the early 2020s). Libraries were built with the immunoSEQ multiplex PCR assay. TCRdb stores this immuneACCESS table with in-frame sequences only. Part of the clones is absent; in the studies checked, under half of the shortfall reflects unresolved V genes, and no reason is known for the rest. The sample profile shows about 540,000 clones; approximately 80% of them were found once. The top ten clonotypes cover roughly 0.013% of the sample. This sample was shared with a second study, whose subject was human thymus T cells.

The sample taken for sequencing was thymocytes. The receptors come from a boy in the first two years of life with a congenital heart defect. Donor details come from another sample of the same person, matched by shared clones.

J is TRBJ2-5 and V is TRBV9; 8 bases line up with TRBD1. V lost 4 bases, J lost 3 bases, and 14 bases stayed unmatched. This CDR3 has 17 residues. Germline V gives CDR1 SGDLS, CDR2 YYNGEE. CDR3: CASSLLGRGLLEETQYF. CDR3 DNA: TGTGCCAGCAGCCTTCTGGGCAGGGGGCTTTTGGAAGAGACCCAGTACTTC.

The gene calls are TRBV6-1 and TRBJ2-7, with 9 bases matching TRBD1. J gave up 6 bases and V 6 bases, and 3 bases lay outside the gene matches. The CDR3 is 12 amino acids. Germline-derived CDR1 and CDR2 are MNHNS and SASEGT. The CDR3 spells CASRTTGGEQYF. The CDR3, as DNA: TGTGCCAGCAGAACGACAGGGGGCGAGCAGTACTTC.

This clone was picked up one time. The chain employs TRBV28 and TRBJ2-7, with TRBD1 matching 9 bases. CDR1 and CDR2 (germline): MDHEN, SYDVKM. V lost 4 bases and J lost 6; bases outside the gene matches: 7. The CDR3 is made up of 14 amino acids. CDR3 coding DNA: TGTGCCAGCAGTTCGACAGGGGGAGAGTGCGAGCAGTACTTC. Its protein product is CASSSTGGECEQYF.

This clone was seen a single time. The CDR3 loop reads CASSTTGGVSTDTQYF. The CDR3 nucleotides are TGTGCCAGCAGCACCACAGGGGGCGTTAGCACAGATACGCAGTATTTT. V and J are TRBV7-6 and TRBJ2-3; 9 nucleotides agree with TRBD1. This CDR3 has 16 amino acids. Germline CDR1 reads SGHVS; CDR2 reads FNYEAQ. J lost 0 bases, V lost 5 bases, and 6 bases had no gene match.

This chain uses TRBV27 with TRBJ2-7; tentative D call: TRBD2 (5 bases). The V gene's germline CDR1 is MNHEY and CDR2 SMNVEV (reference sequence). This CDR3 is 16 amino acids long. Trimming stripped 6 bases from V and 2 bases from J, with 20 bases between. The CDR3 loop reads CASSPPRGFGPYEQYF. In DNA form, the CDR3 reads TGTGCCAGCAGCCCCCCCCGCGGGTTTGGTCCCTACGAGCAGTACTTC.

The sample holds one count of this clone. The V call is TRBV5-4, the J call TRBJ1-2, with 8 bases identical to TRBD1. Germline-derived CDR1 and CDR2 are SGHNT and YYREEE (reference sequence). CDR3 length: 15 amino acids. V was clipped by 8 bases and J by 7 bases; unmatched bases: 16. The CDR3 region has the DNA TGTGCCAGAAGCCGTCCTGACAGGGGAAGGGTTGGCTACACCTTC. It codes for CARSRPDRGRVGYTF.

V is TRBV28 and J is TRBJ2-7, with 8 nucleotides matching TRBD2. The CDR3 has 16 residues. Germline lookup yields CDR1 MDHEN and CDR2 SYDVKM. Trimming at V came to 0 bases and at J to 2 bases, leaving 6 bases not matched to a gene. In nucleotides, the CDR3 is TGTGCCAGCAGTTTATGCGCTAGCGGGCACACCTACGAGCAGTACTTC. Translation gives CASSLCASGHTYEQYF.

This chain connects TRBV25-1 to TRBJ1-3; D perhaps matches TRBD1 (6 bases). Germline lookup yields CDR1 MGHDK and CDR2 SYGVNS. The V and J ends lost 6 bases and 0 bases respectively, with 9 bases between them. The CDR3 spans 14 residues. In DNA, the CDR3 is TGTGCCAGCAGAGGGGGTGGCTCTGGAAACACCATATATTTT. It is translated as CASRGGGSGNTIYF.

The V gene is TRBV6-1, the J gene TRBJ2-5, with D maybe TRBD1 (5 bases). This CDR3 has 11 residues. Germline lookup yields CDR1 MNHNS and CDR2 SASEGT. V gave up 11 bases and J gave up 5 bases, with 12 bases separating them. For the CDR3, the DNA is TGTGCCGGGGCCCGAAGGGAGACCCAGTACTTC. Its translation: CAGARRETQYF.

The J gene is TRBJ2-1, the V gene TRBV7-2, with D unresolved. The CDR3 is made up of 16 amino acids. Trimming left V 2 bases short and J 2 bases short, with 13 bases between. CDR1 and CDR2 from the germline V gene are SGHTA and FQGNSA. CDR3 sequence: CASSLNLVAPYNEQFF. The CDR3 DNA reads TGTGCCAGCAGCTTAAACCTAGTCGCCCCCTACAATGAGCAGTTCTTC.

V and J are TRBV11-2 and TRBJ2-7, with no clear D. The CDR3 contains 13 residues. Trimming left V 4 bases short and J 6 bases short, with 13 bases between. CDR1 is SGHAT, CDR2 FQNNGV, per germline. The CDR3, as DNA: TGTGCCAGCAGCTCCCGATTTGAGAGCGAGCAGTACTTC. This gives the protein CASSSRFESEQYF.

The CDR3 sequence: CASSPRRGLAGVGWGNTDTQYF. Written as DNA, the CDR3 is TGTGCCAGCAGCCCGCGTCGGGGACTAGCGGGAGTGGGGTGGGGAAACACAGATACGCAGTATTTT. The rearrangement uses TRBV9 and TRBJ2-3, with TRBD2 identical over 14 bases. This CDR3 comprises 22 residues. Germline V gives CDR1 SGDLS, CDR2 YYNGEE. The junction had 21 bases not matched to a gene; V was cut back by 4 bases and J by 2 bases.

This chain joins TRBV28 and TRBJ2-1, with TRBD2 matching 7 bases. Germline V gene sequence: CDR1 MDHEN, CDR2 SYDVKM. V lost 5 bases to trimming and J lost 6 bases; unmatched junction nucleotides: 7. The CDR3 runs to 14 residues. The CDR3 is CASSDGRAVNEQFF. The CDR3 coding sequence is TGTGCCAGCAGTGATGGGAGGGCAGTCAATGAGCAGTTCTTC.

This clone was seen only once. The J gene is TRBJ2-7, the V gene TRBV4-3; D is perhaps TRBD1 (5 bases). CDR3 length: 16 amino acids. Between the trimmed V and J ends, which lost 0 bases and 7 bases, there was a span of 19 bases. The germline V gene has CDR1 LGHNA and CDR2 YSLEER. Written as DNA, the CDR3 is TGCGCCAGCAGCCAAGAAGGGGCCCACCCTCTGTGGGAGCAGTACTTC. It is translated as CASSQEGAHPLWEQYF.

There are a few counts of this clone. The rearrangement uses TRBV19 and TRBJ1-2; D is unresolved. The CDR3 loop spans 12 amino acids. Between the trimmed V and J ends, which lost 6 bases and 4 bases, there was a span of 9 bases. CDR1 and CDR2 from the germline V gene are LNHDA and SQIVND (reference sequence). CDR3 DNA sequence: TGTGCCAGTAGGGGCGGGATCTATGGCTACACCTTC. The encoded protein is CASRGGIYGYTF. The variable domain in full, completed from reference TRBV19 and TRBJ1-2, reads DGGITQSPKYLFRKEGQNVTLSCEQNLNHDAMYWYRQDPGQGLRLIYYSQIVNDFQKGDIAEGYSVSREKKESFPLTVTSAQKNPTAFYLCASRGGIYGYTFGSGTRLTVV.

V gene TRBV30 combines with J gene TRBJ2-5, with 10 bases aligning to TRBD2. The CDR3 sequence is 18 residues long. After removal of 3 bases from V and 2 bases from J, the junction contained 15 bases not matched to a gene. CDR1 and CDR2 (germline): GTSNPN, SVGIG (reference sequence). The CDR3, as DNA: TGTGCCTGGAGACCGCTGTTAGAGCGGGAGGGCGCTCAAGAGACCCAGTACTTC. This codes for CAWRPLLEREGAQETQYF.

The rearrangement links TRBV11-2 to TRBJ2-5, with a possible D match to TRBD1 (5 bases). CDR3 length equals 16 residues. Germline values: CDR1 SGHAT, CDR2 FQNNGV. V was cut by 2 bases and J by 3 bases, with 16 bases left in between. CDR3 nucleotide sequence: TGTGCCAGCAGCTTAATTAACAGGCGGTGTGAAGAGACCCAGTACTTC. Protein product: CASSLINRRCEETQYF.

The J gene is TRBJ2-1, the V gene TRBV5-6; 9 bases are a match to TRBD2. V shed 3 bases and J 6 bases; nucleotides not matched to a gene: 13. Looked up from germline, CDR1 is SGHDT and CDR2 is YYEEEE. CDR3 length: 17 residues. The CDR3 coding sequence is TGTGCCAGCAGCTCCTCCCTCGGCGGGAGGGCCCTCAATGAGCAGTTCTTC. This translates into CASSSSLGGRALNEQFF.

The rearrangement joins TRBV9 to TRBJ2-1; D is undetermined. The CDR3 extends over 16 amino acids. V was pared by 4 bases and J by 0 bases, with 14 bases between. Germline loops: CDR1 SGDLS, CDR2 YYNGEE. The CDR3 reads CASSPRVRPSYNEQFF. CDR3 in DNA: TGTGCCAGCAGCCCACGGGTTAGGCCCTCCTACAATGAGCAGTTCTTC.

V usage is TRBV5-1 and J usage is TRBJ2-6; 10 positions match TRBD2. The germline CDR1 and CDR2 sequences are SGHRS and YFSETQ. This CDR3 has 21 residues. With V trimmed by 0 bases and J by 0 bases, 12 bases remained unmatched. For the CDR3, the DNA is TGCGCCAGCAGCTTGGGGTTTGGGCTAGCGGGAGCGGACTCTGGGGCCAACGTCCTGACTTTC. This translates into CASSLGFGLAGADSGANVLTF.

The genes are TRBV7-9 and TRBJ2-1; 16 bases line up with TRBD2. V was clipped by 4 bases and J by 8 bases; unmatched bases: 8. Germline values: CDR1 SEHNR, CDR2 FQNEAQ (reference sequence). The CDR3 loop spans 17 amino acids. Here the CDR3 DNA reads TGTGCCAGCAGCTCACCAGAGGGACTAGCGGGAGGGTATGAGCAGTTCTTC. Protein sequence: CASSSPEGLAGGYEQFF.